This entry lists 20 T cell receptor beta chains sequenced from one sample in a study of control samples from healthy donors and cancer patients. The table came from immunoSEQ multiplex PCR; TCRdb's copy has only in-frame clones and leaves some out. The table records about 70,000 clones, about 94% of them present only once. Sequencing was done on a sample of blood. The receptors here all came from a woman aged 25 to 45 in good health.

The chain has TRBV5-6 and TRBJ2-1, with 10 bases lining up with TRBD2. CDR1 and CDR2 (germline): SGHDT, YYEEEE. This CDR3 has 17 amino acids. After removal of 4 bases from V and 3 bases from J, the junction contained 10 bases not matched to a gene. For the CDR3, the DNA is TGTGCCAGCAGCATTAGCGGGGGGACTTTCATCTACAATGAGCAGTTCTTC. Translated, it gives CASSISGGTFIYNEQFF.

This clone appeared once. This chain links TRBV6-1 with TRBJ1-1; 7 positions agree with TRBD1. Trimming at V came to 3 bases and at J to 4 bases, leaving 17 bases not matched to a gene. Germline V gene lookup returns CDR1 MNHNS and CDR2 SASEGT. The CDR3 contains 18 residues. CDR3 bases: TGTGCCAGCAGTGATCAACCCTCGGCAGGGGGGAGAGGCACTGAAGCTTTCTTT. It encodes CASSDQPSAGGRGTEAFF.

This clone was recorded only once. This sequence joins TRBV6-5 and TRBJ1-1; perhaps TRBD1 as D (6 bases). This CDR3 comprises 13 residues. V dropped 4 bases and J dropped 3 bases, with 9 bases sitting between them. Germline CDR1 is MNHEY and CDR2 is SVGAGI. The CDR3: CASSLQGHTEAFF. The CDR3 nucleotides are TGTGCCAGCAGTTTACAGGGCCACACTGAAGCTTTCTTT.

V gene TRBV6-5 combines with J gene TRBJ1-2; no clear D gene. Trimming removed 0 bases from V and 8 bases from J, with 13 bases in between. This CDR3 region has 14 residues. The germline V gene has CDR1 MNHEY and CDR2 SVGAGI. CDR3 loop: CASSYSNRVEGYTF. DNA of the CDR3: TGTGCCAGCAGTTACTCGAATAGGGTGGAAGGCTACACCTTC.

The genes are TRBV18 and TRBJ1-1; tentative D call: TRBD1 (5 bases). Germline V CDR1 and CDR2: KGHSH, LQKENI. The CDR3 is made up of 14 amino acids. V lost 4 bases and J lost 4, with 13 bases in between. The chain's CDR3 is CASSLAGTGTEAFF. In nucleotides, the CDR3 is TGTGCCAGCTCACTAGCCGGGACTGGCACTGAAGCTTTCTTT.

The chain couples TRBV19 to TRBJ2-1; 8 bases align to TRBD2. From germline, CDR1 is LNHDA and CDR2 SQIVND (reference sequence). This CDR3 has 14 amino acids. Trimming at V came to 8 bases and at J to 3 bases, leaving 6 bases not matched to a gene. CDR3 DNA sequence: TGTGCCAGTGTTCGGGGGGGGGACTACAATGAGCAGTTCTTC. Protein sequence: CASVRGGDYNEQFF.

The chain joins TRBV7-9 to TRBJ2-1, with a possible D match to TRBD1 (5 bases). The germline CDR1 and CDR2 sequences are SEHNR and FQNEAQ (reference sequence). CDR3 length: 16 amino acids. Trimming removed 6 bases from V and 1 base from J, with 16 bases in between. This CDR3 is CASSQSQGISYNEQFF. In DNA, the CDR3 is TGTGCCAGCAGTCAAAGCCAGGGTATATCCTACAATGAGCAGTTCTTC.

V and J are TRBV7-8 and TRBJ2-5, with D maybe TRBD2 (5 bases). This CDR3 has 13 residues. V dropped 5 bases and J dropped 5 bases, with 12 bases sitting between them. Germline V gene sequence: CDR1 SGHVS, CDR2 FQNEAQ. This CDR3 is CASSRGVGETQYF. CDR3 in DNA: TGTGCCAGCAGCCGGGGAGTCGGGGAGACCCAGTACTTC.

The chain joins TRBV7-2 to TRBJ1-4; D call uncertain. CDR1 is SGHTA, CDR2 FQGNSA, per germline. V lost 3 bases and J lost 0, with 5 bases in between. This CDR3 has 14 residues. The CDR3 protein is CASSLRSTNEKLFF. The DNA for the CDR3 is TGTGCCAGCAGCTTGCGGTCAACTAATGAAAAACTGTTTTTT.

The chain is built from TRBV15 and TRBJ2-5; either TRBD1 or TRBD2 may fit D (5 bases each). The CDR3 extends over 15 amino acids. V was cut by 1 base and J by 2 bases, with 11 bases left in between. The germline gives CDR1 LNHNV, CDR2 YYDKDF (reference sequence). The CDR3 sequence: CATSRAKGRQETQYF. CDR3 DNA: TGTGCCACCAGCAGAGCTAAGGGACGGCAAGAGACCCAGTACTTC.

V usage is TRBV28 and J usage is TRBJ1-4; 7 positions agree with TRBD1. CDR3 length equals 14 residues. The trim removed 8 bases at V and 4 bases at J, leaving 7 bases unmatched. Looked up from germline, CDR1 is MDHEN and CDR2 is SYDVKM. The DNA for the CDR3 is TGTGCCAGCGAAACCCGGGACAGTAATGAAAAACTGTTTTTT. This encodes CASETRDSNEKLFF.

The chain employs TRBV30 and TRBJ1-1, with no clear D. Trimming removed 2 bases at V and 5 bases at J, with 15 bases between. CDR3 size: 14 residues. From germline, CDR1 is GTSNPN and CDR2 SVGIG (reference sequence). CDR3 region: CAWSFGGVLTEAFF. The CDR3 DNA is TGTGCCTGGAGTTTCGGAGGAGTATTGACTGAAGCTTTCTTT.

The V gene is TRBV2, the J gene TRBJ2-2; maybe TRBD1 (6 bases). This CDR3 has 13 amino acids. V was pared by 6 bases and J by 7 bases, with 12 bases between. Germline CDR1 reads SNHLY; CDR2 reads FYNNEI. The CDR3 is CASRVTGNGELFF. In DNA form, the CDR3 reads TGTGCCAGCAGAGTAACAGGGAACGGGGAGCTGTTTTTT.

The chain uses TRBV30 and TRBJ1-1, with D unresolved. Trimming took 3 bases from V and 1 from J, leaving 6 bases between them. The CDR3 is made up of 12 amino acids. Germline V gene data show CDR1 as GTSNPN and CDR2 as SVGIG (reference sequence). The CDR3 reads CAWSFANTEAFF. The CDR3 DNA reads as TGTGCCTGGAGCTTCGCGAACACTGAAGCTTTCTTT.

The rearrangement links TRBV2 to TRBJ1-2; D remains unclear. CDR1 is SNHLY and CDR2 is FYNNEI in the germline V gene. V was pared by 2 bases and J by 4 bases, with 17 bases between. This CDR3 comprises 16 residues. CDR3 protein: CASSESLNLPVYGYTF. The CDR3 nucleotides read TGTGCCAGCAGTGAAAGCCTAAACTTACCTGTCTATGGCTACACCTTC.

This chain joins TRBV10-1 and TRBJ1-2; D perhaps matches TRBD1 (5 bases). V lost 4 bases to trimming and J lost 8 bases, with 14 bases between them. The CDR3 runs 13 residues. Germline loops: CDR1 WNHNN, CDR2 SYGVQD (reference sequence). CDR3 DNA sequence: TGCGCCAGCAGTGCTGAACAGGAGGACGGCTACACCTTC. It specifies CASSAEQEDGYTF.

The rearrangement uses TRBV4-1 and TRBJ1-6, with a tentative D call TRBD1 (5 bases). Germline CDR1 and CDR2: MGHRA and YSYEKL. The germline V and J ends were trimmed by 4 bases and 9 bases, with 16 bases remaining between them. The CDR3 totals 15 residues. The CDR3 region has the DNA TGCGCCAGCAGCCCTGCATCCGGGAGGGGTTCACCCCTCCACTTT. Amino acids: CASSPASGRGSPLHF.

The rearrangement joins TRBV19 to TRBJ2-3; 10 nucleotides agree with TRBD2. Looked up from germline, CDR1 is LNHDA and CDR2 is SQIVND (reference sequence). This CDR3 is 16 amino acids long. J was trimmed by 1 base and V by 0 bases; bases with no gene match: 1. The CDR3 nucleotides read TGTGCCAGTAGTATAGATGGGACTAGCGGCACAGATACGCAGTATTTT. Amino acid sequence: CASSIDGTSGTDTQYF. Together with reference TRBV19 and TRBJ2-3, the CDR3 gives the full variable domain: DGGITQSPKYLFRKEGQNVTLSCEQNLNHDAMYWYRQDPGQGLRLIYYSQIVNDFQKGDIAEGYSVSREKKESFPLTVTSAQKNPTAFYLCASSIDGTSGTDTQYFGPGTRLTVL.

V usage is TRBV6-1 and J usage is TRBJ2-5; no reliable D call. The CDR3 runs to 14 residues. Trimming removed 1 base from V and 3 bases from J, with 9 bases in between. Germline CDR1 and CDR2: MNHNS and SASEGT. CDR3 in DNA: TGTGCCAGCAGTGAAGGAAGAGGCGAAGAGACCCAGTACTTC. Its translation: CASSEGRGEETQYF.

The chain recombines TRBV25-1 with TRBJ1-2; D remains ambiguous. The germline gives CDR1 MGHDK, CDR2 SYGVNS. The CDR3 is 13 amino acids. Trimming left V 6 bases short and J 6 bases short, with 14 bases between. The chain's CDR3 is CASSQTDSNGYTF. In DNA form, the CDR3 reads TGTGCCAGCAGCCAGACCGACTCTAATGGCTACACCTTC.